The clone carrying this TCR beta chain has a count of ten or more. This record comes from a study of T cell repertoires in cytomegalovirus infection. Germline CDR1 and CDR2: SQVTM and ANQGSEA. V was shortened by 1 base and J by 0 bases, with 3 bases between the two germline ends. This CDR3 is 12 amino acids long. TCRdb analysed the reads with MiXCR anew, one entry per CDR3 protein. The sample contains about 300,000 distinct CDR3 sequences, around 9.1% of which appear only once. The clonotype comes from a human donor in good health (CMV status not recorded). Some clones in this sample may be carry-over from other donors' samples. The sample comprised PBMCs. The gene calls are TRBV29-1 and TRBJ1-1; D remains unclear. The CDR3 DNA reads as TGCAGCGTTGAAGGATTGAACACTGAAGCTTTCTTT. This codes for CSVEGLNTEAFF. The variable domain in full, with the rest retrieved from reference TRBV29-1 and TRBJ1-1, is SAVISQKPSRDICQRGTSLTIQCQVDSQVTMMFWYRQQPGQSLTLIATANQGSEATYESGFVIDKFPISRPNLTFSTLTVSNMSPEDSSIYLCSVEGLNTEAFFGQGTRLTVV.